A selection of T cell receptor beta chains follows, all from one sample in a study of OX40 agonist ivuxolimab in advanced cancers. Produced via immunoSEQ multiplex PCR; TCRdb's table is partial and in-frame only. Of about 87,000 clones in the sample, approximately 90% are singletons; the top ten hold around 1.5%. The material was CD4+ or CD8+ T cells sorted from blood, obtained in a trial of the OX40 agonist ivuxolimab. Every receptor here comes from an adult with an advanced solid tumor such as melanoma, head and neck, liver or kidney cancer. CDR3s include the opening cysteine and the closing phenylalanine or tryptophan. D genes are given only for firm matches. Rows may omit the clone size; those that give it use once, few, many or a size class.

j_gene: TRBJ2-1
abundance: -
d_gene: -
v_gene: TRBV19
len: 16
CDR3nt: TGTGCCAGTAGTATGGGAACAGTGACTCCCTACAATGAGCAGTTCTTC
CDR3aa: CASSMGTVTPYNEQFF

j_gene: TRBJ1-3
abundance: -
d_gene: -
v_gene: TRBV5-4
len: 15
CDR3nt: TGTGCCAGCAGCCCGCCTTGGGGAGGTGGAAACACCATATATTTT
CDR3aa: CASSPPWGGGNTIYF

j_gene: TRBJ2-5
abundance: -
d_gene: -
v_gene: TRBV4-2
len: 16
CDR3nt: TGTGCCAGCAGCCAAGCAGAGGGGACTGCCCAAGAGACCCAGTACTTC
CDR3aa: CASSQAEGTAQETQYF

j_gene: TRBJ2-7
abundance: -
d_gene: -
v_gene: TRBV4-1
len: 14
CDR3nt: TGCGCCAGCAGCCAAGTTTCACGGGCCTACGAGCAGTACTTC
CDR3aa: CASSQVSRAYEQYF

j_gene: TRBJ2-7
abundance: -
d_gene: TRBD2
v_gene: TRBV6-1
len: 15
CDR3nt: TGTGCCAGCAGTGAAGGACTAGCGGCCTACCCCGAGCAGTACTTC
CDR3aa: CASSEGLAAYPEQYF

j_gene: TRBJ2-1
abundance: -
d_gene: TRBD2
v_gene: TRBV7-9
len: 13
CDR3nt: TGTGCCAGCAGCTTAGAGGGACTAGCGGGGGAGTTCTTC
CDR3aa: CASSLEGLAGEFF

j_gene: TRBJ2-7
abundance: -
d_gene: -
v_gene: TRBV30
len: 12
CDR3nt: TGTGCCTGGACAGGTCTCTCGTACGAGCAGTACTTC
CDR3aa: CAWTGLSYEQYF

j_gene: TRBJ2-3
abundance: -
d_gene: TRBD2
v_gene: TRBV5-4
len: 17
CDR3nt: TGTGCCAGCAGCTTGGTCTCCCTAGCGGGAGTTGTAGATACGCAGTATTTT
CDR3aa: CASSLVSLAGVVDTQYF

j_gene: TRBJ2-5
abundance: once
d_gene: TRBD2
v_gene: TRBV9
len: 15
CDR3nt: TGTGCCAGCAGCGGGGGCTCAGGGAGGGCAGAGACCCAGTACTTC
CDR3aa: CASSGGSGRAETQYF

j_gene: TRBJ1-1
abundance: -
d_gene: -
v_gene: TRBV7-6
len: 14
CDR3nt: TGTGCCAGCAGCTTAGCCCCGGCGAACACTGAAGCTTTCTTT
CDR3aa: CASSLAPANTEAFF

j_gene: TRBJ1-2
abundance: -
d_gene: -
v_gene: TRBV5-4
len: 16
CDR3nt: TGTGCCAGCAGCTTGGCCGGACAGCCCAGGACAGCTGGCTACACCTTC
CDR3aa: CASSLAGQPRTAGYTF

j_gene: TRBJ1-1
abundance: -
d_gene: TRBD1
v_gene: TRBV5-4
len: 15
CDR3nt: TGTGCCAGCAGCTTACAGGGGGCGCGAAGCCTTGAAGCTTTCTTT
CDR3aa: CASSLQGARSLEAFF

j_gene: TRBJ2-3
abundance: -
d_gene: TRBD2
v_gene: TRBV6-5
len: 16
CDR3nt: TGTGCCAGCAGTTACTCGACGTCGGCTAGCGGGCATACGCAGTATTTT
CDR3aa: CASSYSTSASGHTQYF

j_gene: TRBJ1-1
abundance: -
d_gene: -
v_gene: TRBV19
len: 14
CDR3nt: TGTGCCAGTAGGTGGGGGGCGACGGGCACTGAAGCTTTCTTT
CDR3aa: CASRWGATGTEAFF

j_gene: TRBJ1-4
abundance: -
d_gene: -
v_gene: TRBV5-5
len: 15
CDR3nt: TGTGCCAGCAGCTGGGACATGGGTAGGAGGGAAAAACTGTTTTTT
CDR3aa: CASSWDMGRREKLFF

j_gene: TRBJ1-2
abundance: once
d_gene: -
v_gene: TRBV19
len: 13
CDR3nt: TGTGCCAGTTCACTTCAGGGGAACTATGGCTACACCTTC
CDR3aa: CASSLQGNYGYTF

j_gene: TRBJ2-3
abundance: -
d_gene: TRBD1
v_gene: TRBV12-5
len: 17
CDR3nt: TGTGCTAGTGGTCCTGGGACAGGGGGCGGGGGCACAGATACGCAGTATTTT
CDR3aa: CASGPGTGGGGTDTQYF

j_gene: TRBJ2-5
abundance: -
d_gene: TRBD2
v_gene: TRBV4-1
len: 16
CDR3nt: TGCGCCAGCAGCCAAGGCCTGGCGGGGGGAGGAGAGACCCAGTACTTC
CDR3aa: CASSQGLAGGGETQYF

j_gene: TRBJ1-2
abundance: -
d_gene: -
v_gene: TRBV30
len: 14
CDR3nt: TGTGCCTGGAGTGTTAGTAAGGTGTCGGGAGGCTACACCTTC
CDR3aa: CAWSVSKVSGGYTF

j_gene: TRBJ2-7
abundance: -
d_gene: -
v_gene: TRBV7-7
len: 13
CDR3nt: TGTGCTAGCAGCTTAGGGGGGGCCAACGAGCAGTACTTC
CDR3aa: CASSLGGANEQYF

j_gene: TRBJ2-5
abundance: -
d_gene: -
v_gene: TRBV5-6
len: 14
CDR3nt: TGTGCCAGCAGCTTGGGACAGAGAAAAGAGACCCAGTACTTC
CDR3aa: CASSLGQRKETQYF

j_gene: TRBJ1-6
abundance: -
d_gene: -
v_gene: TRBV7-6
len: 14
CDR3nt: TGTGCCAGCAGCCTATCCGGGACGCATTCACCCCTCCACTTT
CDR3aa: CASSLSGTHSPLHF

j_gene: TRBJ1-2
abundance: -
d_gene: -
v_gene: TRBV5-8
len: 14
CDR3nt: TGTGCCAGCAGCTCCCGGTCCCAACGGAATGGCTACACCTTC
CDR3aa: CASSSRSQRNGYTF

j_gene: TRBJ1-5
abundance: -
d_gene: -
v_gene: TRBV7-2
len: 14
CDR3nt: TGTGCCAGCAGCCCGGACAGTAGCAATCAGCCCCAGCATTTT
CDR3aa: CASSPDSSNQPQHF

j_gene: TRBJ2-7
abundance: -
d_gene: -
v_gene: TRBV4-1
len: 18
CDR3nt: TGCGCCAGCAGCCAAGCGACCTCAGGGGGAGGGCAGTCCTACGAGCAGTACTTC
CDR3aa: CASSQATSGGGQSYEQYF

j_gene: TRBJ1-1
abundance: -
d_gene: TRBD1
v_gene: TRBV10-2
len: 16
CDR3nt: TGCGCCAGCAGTGAGTGGGACAGGGGAATGAACACTGAAGCTTTCTTT
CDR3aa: CASSEWDRGMNTEAFF

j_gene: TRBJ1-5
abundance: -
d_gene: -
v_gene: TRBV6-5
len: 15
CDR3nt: TGTGCCAGCAGTAAGGGGATCTATAGCAATCAGCCCCAGCATTTT
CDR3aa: CASSKGIYSNQPQHF

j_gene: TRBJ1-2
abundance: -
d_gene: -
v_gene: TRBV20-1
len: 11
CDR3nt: TGCAGTGCTAGAGAGGGCGGTGGCTACACCTTC
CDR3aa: CSAREGGGYTF

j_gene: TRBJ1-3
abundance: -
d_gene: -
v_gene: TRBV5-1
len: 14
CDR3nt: TGCGCCAGCAGCTCGGGGGTATCTGGAAACACCATATATTTT
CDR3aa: CASSSGVSGNTIYF

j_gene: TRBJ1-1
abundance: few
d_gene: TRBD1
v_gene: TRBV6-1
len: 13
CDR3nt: TGTGCCAGCAGTGTCGGACAGGTGACTGAAGCTTTCTTT
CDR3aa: CASSVGQVTEAFF

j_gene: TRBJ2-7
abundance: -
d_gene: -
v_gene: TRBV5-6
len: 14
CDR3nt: TGTGCCAGCAGCTTGGGTGTAGGGAGCTACGAGCAGTACTTC
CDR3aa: CASSLGVGSYEQYF

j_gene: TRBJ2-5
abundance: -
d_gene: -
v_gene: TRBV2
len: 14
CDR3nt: TGTGCCAGCAGCGTATGGACAAAGCAAGAGACCCAGTACTTC
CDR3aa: CASSVWTKQETQYF

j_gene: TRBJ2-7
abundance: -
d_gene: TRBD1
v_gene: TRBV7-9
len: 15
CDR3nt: TGTGCCAGCAGCCAGGGGGCGGTTTTTGCCTACGAGCAGTACTTC
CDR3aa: CASSQGAVFAYEQYF

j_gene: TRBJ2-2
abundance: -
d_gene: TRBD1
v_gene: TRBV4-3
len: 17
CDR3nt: TGCGCCAGCAGCCCAATTACCACGGGGACAGACACCGGGGAGCTGTTTTTT
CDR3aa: CASSPITTGTDTGELFF

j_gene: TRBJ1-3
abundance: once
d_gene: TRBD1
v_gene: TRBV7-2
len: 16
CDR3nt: TGTGCCAGCAGCTTAGACGGGACAGGGGCTGGAAACACCATATATTTT
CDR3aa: CASSLDGTGAGNTIYF

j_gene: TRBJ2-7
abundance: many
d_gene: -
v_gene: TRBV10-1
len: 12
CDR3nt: TGCGCCAGCAGGGCCCTCCCCTACGAGCAGTACTTC
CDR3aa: CASRALPYEQYF

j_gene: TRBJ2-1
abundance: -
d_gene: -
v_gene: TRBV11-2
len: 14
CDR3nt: TGTGCCAGCAGCCCGTTGGCAACCTACAATGAGCAGTTCTTC
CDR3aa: CASSPLATYNEQFF

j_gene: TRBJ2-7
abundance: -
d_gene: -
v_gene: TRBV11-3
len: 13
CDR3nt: TGTGCCAGCAGCTTGTCAGGGGAGTACGAGCAGTACTTC
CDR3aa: CASSLSGEYEQYF

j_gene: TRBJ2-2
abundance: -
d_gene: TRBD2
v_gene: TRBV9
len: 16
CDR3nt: TGTGCCAGCAGCGTAAATAGCGGGGGGAACACCGGGGAGCTGTTTTTT
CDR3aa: CASSVNSGGNTGELFF

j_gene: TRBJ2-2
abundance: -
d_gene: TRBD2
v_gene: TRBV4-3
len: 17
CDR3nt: TGCGCCAGCAGCCCAACCGGGACTAGCGAGAACACCGGGGAGCTGTTTTTT
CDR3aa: CASSPTGTSENTGELFF

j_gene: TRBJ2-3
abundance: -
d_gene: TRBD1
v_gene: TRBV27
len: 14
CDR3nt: TGTGCCAGCAGTGCGGACAGGGTTGGAGATACGCAGTATTTT
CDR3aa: CASSADRVGDTQYF

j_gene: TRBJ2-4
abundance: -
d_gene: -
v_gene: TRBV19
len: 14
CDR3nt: TGTGCCAGTAGTATTGGTCGAGCCAAAAACATTCAGTACTTC
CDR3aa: CASSIGRAKNIQYF

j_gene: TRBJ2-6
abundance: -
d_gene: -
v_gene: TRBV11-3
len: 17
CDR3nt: TGTGCCAGCAGCCCCCGGACAGAAATAGCTGGGGCCAACGTCCTGACTTTC
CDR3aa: CASSPRTEIAGANVLTF